These 9 T cell receptor beta chains were all obtained from the same sample, sequenced in a study of T cell responses to AZD1222 COVID-19 vaccine. The data were produced by immunoSEQ multiplex PCR, yet TCRdb's version contains in-frame clones alone and is incomplete. The sample lists 45,000 to 50,000 clones, about 89% occurring once. The sequences come from peripheral blood, collected 28 days after the second AZD1222 dose. The receptors originated from an adult who received the AZD1222 COVID-19 vaccine.

The rearrangement links TRBV21-1 to TRBJ1-5. TRBV21-1 is described as a pseudogene. The CDR3 is 17 amino acids. This CDR3 reads CASSTPLAPGGNQPQHF. DNA of the CDR3: TGTGCCAGCAGCACCCCTTTGGCCCCTGGGGGCAATCAGCCCCAGCATTTT.

V and J are TRBV5-5 and TRBJ2-3; D unclear. The CDR3 runs 14 residues. The germline V gene has CDR1 SGHKS and CDR2 YYEKEE (reference sequence). The V end lost 3 bases, the J end lost 6 bases, and 14 bases lay between the germline ends. The CDR3: CASSYWAGRDTQYF. CDR3 sequence (DNA): TGTGCCAGCAGCTACTGGGCAGGACGGGATACGCAGTATTTT.

J is TRBJ2-1 and V is TRBV2, with 9 bases identical to TRBD2. This CDR3 contains 16 residues. Germline CDR1 is SNHLY and CDR2 is FYNNEI. Trimming at V came to 5 bases and at J to 7 bases, leaving 12 bases not matched to a gene. CDR3 DNA: TGTGCCAGCAGTTCGACGCGGGCGGGGGGGATGAATGAGCAGTTCTTC. It specifies CASSSTRAGGMNEQFF.

The chain joins TRBV4-1 to TRBJ2-7; 12 nucleotides align to TRBD2. V lost 4 bases to trimming and J lost 7 bases; unmatched junction nucleotides: 8. The length of the CDR3 is 15 residues. Germline loops: CDR1 MGHRA, CDR2 YSYEKL. The CDR3 reads CASSPDGLAGFEQYF. CDR3 sequence (DNA): TGCGCCAGCAGCCCGGATGGACTAGCGGGGTTTGAGCAGTACTTC.

V and J are TRBV6-1 and TRBJ1-5; tentative D call: TRBD1 (6 bases). The V gene lost 2 bases and the J gene lost 7 bases, with 12 bases spanning the gap. The CDR3 loop spans 14 amino acids. CDR1 is MNHNS, CDR2 SASEGT, per germline. The CDR3: CASSETGRRQPQHF. In DNA form, the CDR3 reads TGTGCCAGCAGTGAAACAGGGAGAAGACAGCCCCAGCATTTT.

V is TRBV6-5 and J is TRBJ1-1; the D is unclear. Germline CDR1 and CDR2: MNHEY and SVGAGI. The CDR3 contains 12 residues. The germline V and J ends were trimmed by 6 bases and 8 bases, with 13 bases remaining between them. This CDR3 reads CASSPDGFEAFF. Here the CDR3 DNA reads TGTGCCAGCAGCCCCGACGGCTTCGAAGCTTTCTTT.

V and J are TRBV6-5 and TRBJ1-2; D is possibly TRBD1 (6 bases). V lost 5 bases to trimming and J lost 9 bases, with 16 bases between them. The CDR3 runs to 13 residues. Germline CDR1 MNHEY, CDR2 SVGAGI. CDR3 DNA sequence: TGTGCCAGCAGTCCGGACAGTTCAGGACGCTACACCTTC. Translation gives CASSPDSSGRYTF.

The rearrangement uses TRBV27 and TRBJ2-7, with D perhaps TRBD1 (6 bases). The CDR3 length is 18 residues. CDR1 MNHEY and CDR2 SMNVEV come from the germline V gene (reference sequence). Between the trimmed V and J ends, which lost 6 bases and 2 bases, there was a span of 26 bases. DNA of the CDR3: TGTGCCAGCAGACTGACAGGTGCCGTTGGCCGAAGAACCTACGAGCAGTACTTC. It translates to CASRLTGAVGRRTYEQYF.

The chain joins TRBV7-3 to TRBJ2-7; 9 nucleotides agree with TRBD1. Germline V gene data show CDR1 as SGHTA and CDR2 as FQGTGA. This CDR3 is 15 amino acids long. With V trimmed by 4 bases and J by 3 bases, 7 bases remained unmatched. CDR3 amino acids: CASSSSGTGRYEQYF. As DNA, the CDR3 is TGTGCCAGCAGCTCCAGCGGGACAGGGCGCTACGAGCAGTACTTC.